These 25 T cell receptor beta chains were sequenced from one sample in a study of cytomegalovirus exposure and HLA in healthy donors. Primers included in the PCR were 60 Vbeta and 13 Jbeta primers. The data were produced by immunoSEQ multiplex PCR, yet TCRdb's version contains in-frame clones alone and is incomplete. Here the sample spans around 130,000 clones, roughly 80% being singletons. Source material: PBMCs. Receptor source: a man aged 50 to 59 in good health and CMV-seronegative.

This chain uses TRBV6-6 with TRBJ2-2; 9 nucleotides match TRBD1. From germline, CDR1 is MNHNY and CDR2 SVGAGI (reference sequence). The CDR3 sequence is 14 residues long. Germline trimming cut 6 bases from V and 4 bases from J; bases unmatched to any gene: 3. The CDR3 loop reads CASRTGGGTGELFF. Written as DNA, the CDR3 is TGTGCCAGCAGAACAGGGGGCGGCACCGGGGAGCTGTTTTTT.

This chain joins TRBV14 and TRBJ2-7, with D possibly matching TRBD2 (5 bases). The V end was cut by 8 bases, the J end by 5 bases, with 13 bases between. Germline CDR1 and CDR2: SGHDN and FVKESK. The CDR3 runs to 12 residues. This chain's CDR3 is CASGGTRHEQYF. The CDR3 DNA reads TGTGCCAGCGGAGGTACTAGGCACGAGCAGTACTTC.

The rearrangement links TRBV19 to TRBJ1-5, with D possibly being TRBD1 (6 bases). Germline CDR1 and CDR2: LNHDA and SQIVND (reference sequence). This CDR3 is 16 amino acids long. The V end was cut by 5 bases, the J end by 2 bases, with 16 bases between. The CDR3 nucleotides read TGTGCCAGTAGTCTAGGGACAATCGGCGGCAATCAGCCCCAGCATTTT. Translated, it gives CASSLGTIGGNQPQHF.

The chain is built from TRBV28 and TRBJ1-5; D uncertain. Germline-derived CDR1 and CDR2 are MDHEN and SYDVKM. The CDR3 covers 17 residues. V lost 5 bases and J 2 bases, leaving 19 bases between the germline ends. The CDR3 DNA follows: TGTGCCAGCAGTCCCCCTCCGAGACAATTGCGCAATCAGCCCCAGCATTTT. Its translation: CASSPPPRQLRNQPQHF.

This clone has just one count. CDR3: CASSLTSYVTGETYEQYF. CDR3 bases: TGTGCCAGTAGTCTTACTTCCTACGTAACAGGGGAGACCTACGAGCAGTACTTC. The rearrangement uses TRBV19 and TRBJ2-7, with 7 bases that match TRBD1. Germline lookup yields CDR1 LNHDA and CDR2 SQIVND (reference sequence). V gave up 5 bases and J gave up 2 bases; unmatched junction bases: 18. The length of the CDR3 is 18 residues. The full variable domain, its missing parts supplied by reference TRBV19 and TRBJ2-7, is DGGITQSPKYLFRKEGQNVTLSCEQNLNHDAMYWYRQDPGQGLRLIYYSQIVNDFQKGDIAEGYSVSREKKESFPLTVTSAQKNPTAFYLCASSLTSYVTGETYEQYFGPGTRLTVT.

This chain links TRBV19 with TRBJ2-2; 8 nucleotides match TRBD2. Germline V gene sequence: CDR1 LNHDA, CDR2 SQIVND (reference sequence). J was trimmed by 1 base and V by 6 bases; bases with no gene match: 1. The CDR3 loop spans 14 amino acids. The CDR3 DNA sequence: TGTGCCAGTAGACTAGCGGTGAACACCGGGGAGCTGTTTTTT. It encodes CASRLAVNTGELFF.

The J gene is TRBJ2-7, the V gene TRBV19; 8 nucleotides align to TRBD2. V shed 5 bases, J shed 4 bases, and the junction held 4 bases outside the gene matches. The CDR3 runs to 13 residues. Looked up from germline, CDR1 is LNHDA and CDR2 is SQIVND (reference sequence). Here the CDR3 reads CASSPGGRYEQYF. Written as DNA, the CDR3 is TGTGCCAGTAGTCCCGGCGGGAGGTACGAGCAGTACTTC.

The chain links TRBV4-3 to TRBJ2-3; no firm D call. Germline CDR1 is LGHNA and CDR2 is YSLEER. The V gene lost 0 bases and the J gene lost 6 bases, with 7 bases spanning the gap. The length of the CDR3 is 13 residues. The CDR3 nucleotides are TGCGCCAGCAGCCAAGATCCACGGGATACGCAGTATTTT. This translates into CASSQDPRDTQYF.

The CDR3 reads CASSEGGISTDTQYF. CDR3 bases: TGTGCCAGCAGTGAGGGCGGGATTAGCACAGATACGCAGTATTTT. The chain is built from TRBV6-1 and TRBJ2-3, with D possibly TRBD2 on 6 matching bases. The V end was cut by 3 bases, the J end by 0 bases, with 10 bases between. The CDR3 has 15 amino acids. Looked up from germline, CDR1 is MNHNS and CDR2 is SASEGT.

This clone has a single count. The chain carries TRBV27 and TRBJ2-7; tentatively, D is TRBD2 (7 bases). Germline V CDR1 and CDR2: MNHEY, SMNVEV (reference sequence). V lost 9 bases, J lost 3 bases, and 15 bases lay in between. The CDR3 spans 13 residues. The CDR3 nucleotides read TGTGCCAGTAGGAGGGAGGGGGGCTACGAGCAGTACTTC. It encodes CASRREGGYEQYF.

The V and J genes are TRBV7-2 and TRBJ2-7, with TRBD2 matching 13 bases. The CDR3 covers 16 residues. The trim removed 5 bases at V and 0 bases at J, leaving 4 bases unmatched. The germline V gene encodes CDR1 SGHTA and CDR2 FQGNSA. In DNA, the CDR3 is TGTGCCAGCAGCCGACTAGCGGGAGGACCCTCCTACGAGCAGTACTTC. As protein: CASSRLAGGPSYEQYF.

The chain is built from TRBV5-4 and TRBJ1-2, with 8 nucleotides matching TRBD1. Germline V lookup: CDR1 SGHNT, CDR2 YYREEE (reference sequence). The CDR3 is made up of 15 amino acids. V was pared by 2 bases and J by 5 bases, with 8 bases of the junction left unmatched. The CDR3 nucleotides are TGTGCCAGCAGCTTCAGGGGGCGCCTTTCTTATGGCTACACCTTC. This codes for CASSFRGRLSYGYTF.

This clone was picked up a small number of times. The rearrangement uses TRBV29-1 and TRBJ2-7; 13 positions match TRBD2. The V and J ends lost 6 bases and 4 bases, in that order; junction bases with no gene match: 9. Germline CDR1 reads SQVTM; CDR2 reads ANQGSEA. The CDR3 is made up of 15 amino acids. CDR3 amino acids: CSVAGLAGEGYEQYF. CDR3 DNA sequence: TGCAGCGTCGCCGGACTAGCGGGAGAGGGGTACGAGCAGTACTTC.

The chain carries TRBV19 and TRBJ2-7; 8 bases map to TRBD2. Trimming took 5 bases from V and 5 from J; bases not matched to a gene: 17. Germline V gene sequence: CDR1 LNHDA, CDR2 SQIVND (reference sequence). The CDR3 length is 17 residues. CDR3 residues: CASSSNYERGNRHEQYF. The DNA for the CDR3 is TGTGCCAGTAGTTCGAACTACGAGCGGGGGAACCGCCACGAGCAGTACTTC.

The chain links TRBV7-9 to TRBJ2-3; 7 bases line up with TRBD2. Germline CDR1 SEHNR, CDR2 FQNEAQ (reference sequence). This CDR3 has 16 amino acids. Germline trimming cut 5 bases from V and 2 bases from J; bases unmatched to any gene: 10. CDR3 sequence (DNA): TGTGCCAGCAGCCTTTACGGGGAGGGAGACACAGATACGCAGTATTTT. This encodes CASSLYGEGDTDTQYF.

The chain has TRBV14 and TRBJ2-5, with TRBD1 identical over 8 bases. Germline CDR1 SGHDN, CDR2 FVKESK. Trimming took 1 base from V and 9 from J; bases not matched to a gene: 16. This CDR3 spans 17 amino acids. The CDR3 sequence is CASSQVGDRSPMGAQYF. CDR3 DNA: TGTGCCAGCAGCCAAGTCGGGGACAGGAGCCCTATGGGGGCCCAGTACTTC.

J is TRBJ1-5 and V is TRBV10-3; tentatively, D is TRBD1 (5 bases). This CDR3 has 13 residues. Germline-derived CDR1 and CDR2 are ENHRY and SYGVKD. V lost 7 bases and J 3 bases, leaving 10 bases between the germline ends. This CDR3 is CAITPGANQPQHF. Here the CDR3 DNA reads TGTGCCATCACCCCTGGGGCCAATCAGCCCCAGCATTTT.

The chain recombines TRBV7-2 with TRBJ2-7, with 8 bases identical to TRBD2. With V trimmed by 3 bases and J by 4 bases, 11 bases remained unmatched. The CDR3 covers 16 residues. Germline V gene sequence: CDR1 SGHTA, CDR2 FQGNSA. Here the CDR3 reads CASSLLLAALGYEQYF. The CDR3, as DNA: TGTGCCAGCAGCTTGTTACTAGCGGCTCTTGGGTACGAGCAGTACTTC.

This chain connects TRBV9 to TRBJ2-5, with 8 positions matching TRBD1. V gave up 4 bases and J gave up 7 bases; unmatched junction bases: 15. The CDR3 totals 16 residues. Germline V gene sequence: CDR1 SGDLS, CDR2 YYNGEE. The CDR3 region is CASSPPGQATRGTQYF. The CDR3, as DNA: TGTGCCAGCAGCCCACCGGGACAGGCCACGCGAGGGACCCAGTACTTC.

The chain has TRBV28 and TRBJ1-2; maybe TRBD1 (5 bases). V was cut by 3 bases and J by 7 bases, with 12 bases left in between. The length of the CDR3 is 13 residues. CDR1 and CDR2 from the germline V gene are MDHEN and SYDVKM. The chain's CDR3 is CASSFNRGIGYTF. CDR3 in DNA: TGTGCCAGCAGTTTCAACCGGGGGATTGGCTACACCTTC.

The gene calls are TRBV5-5 and TRBJ1-1; 7 bases are shared with TRBD1. V lost 2 bases to trimming and J lost 2 bases; unmatched junction nucleotides: 3. CDR1 and CDR2 from the germline V gene are SGHKS and YYEKEE (reference sequence). This CDR3 spans 14 amino acids. The CDR3 protein is CASSLTGDNTEAFF. In DNA form, the CDR3 reads TGTGCCAGCAGCTTAACAGGGGACAACACTGAAGCTTTCTTT.

V is TRBV5-5 and J is TRBJ1-1; D might be TRBD1 (6 bases). V was pared by 2 bases and J by 0 bases, with 8 bases between. CDR3 size: 14 residues. Germline V lookup: CDR1 SGHKS, CDR2 YYEKEE (reference sequence). CDR3 amino acids: CASSFGQMNTEAFF. CDR3 nucleotides: TGTGCCAGCAGCTTCGGACAGATGAACACTGAAGCTTTCTTT.

This rearrangement joins TRBV14 to TRBJ2-7; 7 nucleotides align to TRBD2. V shed 4 bases and J 2 bases; nucleotides not matched to a gene: 2. This CDR3 comprises 13 residues. Germline CDR1 and CDR2: SGHDN and FVKESK. CDR3 coding DNA: TGTGCCAGCAGCCGGGGGGGTGCCTACGAGCAGTACTTC. Its translation: CASSRGGAYEQYF.

There are a few counts of this clone. The V and J genes are TRBV2 and TRBJ1-1, with 10 bases matching TRBD1. Germline CDR1 reads SNHLY; CDR2 reads FYNNEI. V lost 8 bases to trimming and J lost 6 bases; unmatched junction nucleotides: 18. The CDR3 runs to 17 residues. This chain's CDR3 is CASLGRPGQGFRAEAFF. The CDR3 DNA reads TGTGCCAGCTTAGGGCGCCCGGGACAGGGGTTTCGTGCTGAAGCTTTCTTT.

V usage is TRBV28 and J usage is TRBJ1-1; D unresolved. V gave up 7 bases and J gave up 3 bases, with 21 bases separating them. Germline V gives CDR1 MDHEN, CDR2 SYDVKM. The CDR3 contains 16 residues. This chain's CDR3 is CASTPSYGRRDTEAFF. The CDR3 nucleotides read TGTGCCAGCACACCAAGTTACGGGCGGCGGGACACTGAAGCTTTCTTT.